The entry below gives a single T cell receptor (beta chain) sequence along with its context. With 3 bases removed from V and 11 bases from J, the gap between germline ends came to 17 bases. This CDR3 comprises 15 residues. Germline loops: CDR1 SNHLY, CDR2 FYNNEI. The data stem from a study of blood T cell repertoires in COVID-19. Study summary: The study drew acute and convalescent COVID-19 samples from the United States, Italy and Spain. T cells, B-cell-depleted T cells, or PBMCs provided the cDNA or gDNA that served as material.

This table comes from immunoSEQ multiplex PCR, and its TCRdb copy is limited to in-frame clones, with some not included. In the table there are some 87,000 clones, about 81% of which are singletons. This TCR derives from a human donor in a cohort sampled during active COVID-19. The chain carries TRBV2 and TRBJ1-6; D possibly corresponds to TRBD1 (5 bases). Sequenced sample: peripheral blood. The CDR3 here is CASSDAGLPLTPLHF. The CDR3 DNA is TGTGCCAGCAGTGACGCAGGGCTGCCTTTGACACCCCTCCACTTT.